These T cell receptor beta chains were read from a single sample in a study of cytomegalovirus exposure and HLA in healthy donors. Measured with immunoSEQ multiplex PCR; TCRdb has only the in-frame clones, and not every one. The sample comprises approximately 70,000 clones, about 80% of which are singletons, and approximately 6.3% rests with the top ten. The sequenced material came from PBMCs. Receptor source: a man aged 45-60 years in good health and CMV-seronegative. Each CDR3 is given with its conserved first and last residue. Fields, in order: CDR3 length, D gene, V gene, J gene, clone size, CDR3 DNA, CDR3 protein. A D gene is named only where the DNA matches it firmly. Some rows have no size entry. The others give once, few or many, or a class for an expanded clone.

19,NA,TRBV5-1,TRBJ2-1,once,TGCGCCAGCTTGAGGCGGGCGAGTAGTGGGTACCTCGTCTACAATGAGCAGTTCTTC,CASLRRASSGYLVYNEQFF
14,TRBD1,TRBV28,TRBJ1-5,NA,TGTGCCAGCAGGCCCGGACAGGGCAATCAGCCCCAGCATTTT,CASRPGQGNQPQHF
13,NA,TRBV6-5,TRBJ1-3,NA,TGTGCCACTCTAAGCGCCTCAGGAAACACCATATATTTT,CATLSASGNTIYF
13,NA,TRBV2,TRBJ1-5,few,TGTGCCAGCAGATCAGGGGCGGCTCAGCCCCAGCATTTT,CASRSGAAQPQHF
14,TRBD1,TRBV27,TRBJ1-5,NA,TGTGCCACATACGACAGGGTGGGCAATCAGCCCCAGCATTTT,CATYDRVGNQPQHF
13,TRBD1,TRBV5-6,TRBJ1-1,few,TGTGCCAGCAGCCCGACAGGGGACACTGAAGCTTTCTTT,CASSPTGDTEAFF
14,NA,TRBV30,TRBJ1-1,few,TGTGCCTGGTGGCAGGGAGGGCGGAACACTGAAGCTTTCTTT,CAWWQGGRNTEAFF
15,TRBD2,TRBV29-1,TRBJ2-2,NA,TGCAGCGCCGAGGGAGGGAGGAGAGGCACCGGGGAGCTGTTTTTT,CSAEGGRRGTGELFF
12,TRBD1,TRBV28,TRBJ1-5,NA,TGTGCCAGCAGTCAGGGGGATCAGCCCCAGCATTTT,CASSQGDQPQHF
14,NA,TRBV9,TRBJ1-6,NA,TGTGCCAGCAGCGTAGGAAGTAGGGGATCACCCCTCCACTTT,CASSVGSRGSPLHF
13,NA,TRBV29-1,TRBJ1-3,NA,TGCAGCGTTAACGACAGGCGAGGAAACACCATATATTTT,CSVNDRRGNTIYF
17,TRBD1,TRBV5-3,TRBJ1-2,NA,TGTGCCAGAAGCTTGGTGGGACAGGGGCCTTCTAACTATGGCTACACCTTC,CARSLVGQGPSNYGYTF
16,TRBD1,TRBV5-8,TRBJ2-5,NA,TGTGCCAGCAGCAGCCGGGACAGGGGGCGTTTGGAGACCCAGTACTTC,CASSSRDRGRLETQYF
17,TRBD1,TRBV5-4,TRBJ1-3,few,TGTGCCAGCAGCTTGGGCGGGACAGAACTCTCTGGAAACACCATATATTTT,CASSLGGTELSGNTIYF
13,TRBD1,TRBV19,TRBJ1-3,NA,TGTGCCAGTAGTGACAGGGGAGGAGACACCATATATTTT,CASSDRGGDTIYF
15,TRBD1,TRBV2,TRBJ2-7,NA,TGTGCCAGCAGTGCCGGGACAGCTGGCCGGTACGAGCAGTACTTC,CASSAGTAGRYEQYF
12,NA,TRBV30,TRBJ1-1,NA,TGTGCCTGGTACCGGGTGAACACTGAAGCTTTCTTT,CAWYRVNTEAFF
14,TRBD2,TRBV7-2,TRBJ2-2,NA,TGTGCCAGCAGCTTTAATAGCGGGAGTAGCGAGCTGTTTTTT,CASSFNSGSSELFF
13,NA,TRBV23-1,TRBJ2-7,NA,TGCGCCAGCAGTCATGGTTGCTACTACGAGCAGTACTTC,CASSHGCYYEQYF
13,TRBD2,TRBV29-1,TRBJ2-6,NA,TGCAGCATAGCGGGACCTGGGGCCAACGTCCTGACTTTC,CSIAGPGANVLTF
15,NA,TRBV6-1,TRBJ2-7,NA,TGTGCCAGCAGTGAATTAACAGGATTATCCTACGAGCAGTACTTC,CASSELTGLSYEQYF
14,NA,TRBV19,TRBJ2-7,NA,TGTGCCAGTAGTATTCAGGGGCGAAGGTACGAGCAGTACTTC,CASSIQGRRYEQYF
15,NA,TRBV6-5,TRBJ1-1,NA,TGTGCCAGCAGTCCGTCCGGGGGGAAGAACACTGAAGCTTTCTTT,CASSPSGGKNTEAFF
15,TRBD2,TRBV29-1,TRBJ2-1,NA,TGCAGCGTTGAAGAAGGAGCGGGAGCTTACAATGAGCAGTTCTTC,CSVEEGAGAYNEQFF
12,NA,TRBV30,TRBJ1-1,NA,TGTGCCTGGAGCCCTGAGGCAGCTGAAGCTTTCTTT,CAWSPEAAEAFF
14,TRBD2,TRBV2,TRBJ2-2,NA,TGTGCCAGCAGTTTCGGGGGGGCGTCCGGGGAGCTGTTTTTT,CASSFGGASGELFF
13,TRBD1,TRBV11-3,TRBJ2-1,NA,TGTGCCAGCAGCGCGATAGAGGGGGACAGATTGTTCTTC,CASSAIEGDRLFF
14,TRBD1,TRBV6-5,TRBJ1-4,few,TGTGCCAGCAGTTATTTAGGGGGCGATGAAAAACTGTTTTTT,CASSYLGGDEKLFF
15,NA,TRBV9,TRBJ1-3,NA,TGTGCCAGCAGCGTAGGGGCCAGCTCTGGAAACACCATATATTTT,CASSVGASSGNTIYF